The 24 T cell receptor beta chains reported below all come from one sample, sequenced in a study of shared clonotypes between healthy human individuals. The assay was immunoSEQ multiplex PCR, and TCRdb's table has in-frame clones only and misses some. The table includes about 1 million clones, around 74% detected once. Sample: memory CD4+ T cells sorted from blood. The subset: CD45RA-negative fraction. The receptor set was obtained from a man between 18 and 29 years old in good health.

The chain carries TRBV7-2 and TRBJ1-1; D remains ambiguous. The length of the CDR3 is 11 residues. The germline V gene encodes CDR1 SGHTA and CDR2 FQGNSA. V dropped 5 bases and J dropped 6 bases, with 7 bases sitting between them. CDR3 region: CASSREAEAFF. The CDR3 DNA follows: TGTGCCAGCAGCCGAGAGGCTGAAGCTTTCTTT.

In regard to this clone: The sample carries other DNA sequences with the same CDR3. The chain is built from TRBV2 and TRBJ2-5; 10 bases are a match to TRBD2. Per germline, CDR1 SNHLY and CDR2 FYNNEI. This CDR3 is built from 14 residues. V trimming: 6 bases; J trimming: 1 base; junction bases outside the gene matches: 2. The CDR3 region is CASSVAGGQETQYF. CDR3 nucleotides: TGTGCCAGCAGCGTAGCGGGGGGCCAAGAGACCCAGTACTTC.

The chain has TRBV7-9 and TRBJ1-2; D gene unclear. The V end lost 1 base, the J end lost 0 bases, and 9 bases lay between the germline ends. Germline CDR1 reads SEHNR; CDR2 reads FQNEAQ (reference sequence). The CDR3 contains 15 residues. This CDR3 reads CASSLVSRPNYGYTF. The CDR3 region has the DNA TGTGCCAGCAGCTTAGTTTCCAGACCTAACTATGGCTACACCTTC.

The rearrangement uses TRBV2 and TRBJ2-7, with D perhaps matching TRBD2 (6 bases). CDR1 is SNHLY, CDR2 FYNNEI, per germline. Trimming stripped 4 bases from V and 7 bases from J, with 11 bases between. There are 12 residues in the CDR3. CDR3 sequence: CASSVRGWEQYF. The CDR3 coding sequence is TGTGCCAGCAGTGTACGGGGGTGGGAGCAGTACTTC.

The chain links TRBV12-5 to TRBJ2-1, with D possibly matching TRBD1 (6 bases). Germline V CDR1 and CDR2: LGHNT, FRNRAP. V lost 2 bases, J lost 6 bases, and 11 bases lay in between. The CDR3 contains 14 residues. The CDR3 bases are TGTGCTAGTGGTTTGCATCCACAGGGCAATGAGCAGTTCTTC. Translating it yields CASGLHPQGNEQFF. Full variable domain (outside the CDR3, taken from reference TRBV12-5 and TRBJ2-1): DARVTQTPRHKVTEMGQEVTMRCQPILGHNTVFWYRQTMMQGLELLAYFRNRAPLDDSGMPKDRFSAEMPDATLATLKIQPSEPRDSAVYFCASGLHPQGNEQFFGPGTRLTVL.

This chain joins TRBV2 and TRBJ2-5; D remains unclear. The DNA end lines up better with TRBJ2-7; the J call may be wrong. Germline-derived CDR1 and CDR2 are SNHLY and FYNNEI. CDR3 length: 14 residues. The CDR3 sequence is CASRATRSSYEQYF. CDR3 in DNA: TGTGCCAGCAGGGCCACAAGGAGCTCCTACGAGCAGTACTTC.

This clone showed up just once. This chain uses TRBV25-1 with TRBJ1-4, with TRBD1 matching 7 bases. CDR1 MGHDK and CDR2 SYGVNS come from the germline V gene. The length of the CDR3 is 15 residues. The ends lost 5 bases at V and 2 bases at J; junction bases unmatched: 5. The CDR3 DNA reads as TGTGCCAGCAGTCAGCCAGGGGGGACTAATGAAAAACTGTTTTTT. This sequence encodes CASSQPGGTNEKLFF.

A few counts support this clone. This sequence joins TRBV27 and TRBJ1-1; 7 bases match TRBD1. This CDR3 region has 14 residues. The ends lost 7 bases at V and 3 bases at J; junction bases unmatched: 8. In germline, CDR1 is MNHEY, CDR2 SMNVEV (reference sequence). The CDR3 region is CASTMTGWDTEAFF. The CDR3 nucleotides read TGTGCCAGCACTATGACAGGGTGGGACACTGAAGCTTTCTTT.

This clone occurred a few times. This sequence joins TRBV11-2 and TRBJ2-4, with D perhaps TRBD1 (6 bases). Per germline, CDR1 SGHAT and CDR2 FQNNGV. V was shortened by 5 bases and J by 3 bases, with 14 bases between the two germline ends. CDR3 length: 15 amino acids. The CDR3 nucleotides are TGTGCCAGCAGCGAAACTGGACAGATCAAAAACATTCAGTACTTC. This encodes CASSETGQIKNIQYF. Complete variable domain (other parts from reference TRBV11-2 and TRBJ2-4): EAGVAQSPRYKIIEKRQSVAFWCNPISGHATLYWYQQILGQGPKLLIQFQNNGVVDDSQLPKDRFSAERLKGVDSTLKIQPAKLEDSAVYLCASSETGQIKNIQYFGAGTRLSVL.

The chain uses TRBV28 and TRBJ1-4, with D unclear. There are 13 residues in the CDR3. CDR1 is MDHEN, CDR2 SYDVKM, per germline. Trimming shortened V by 6 bases and J by 8 bases, and 13 bases separated the two germline ends. For the CDR3, the DNA is TGTGCCAGCAGCACCCCAGCCCAGGAAAAACTGTTTTTT. Translated, it gives CASSTPAQEKLFF. The whole variable domain, filled in from reference TRBV28 and TRBJ1-4, reads DVKVTQSSRYLVKRTGEKVFLECVQDMDHENMFWYRQDPGLGLRLIYFSYDVKMKEKGDIPEGYSVSREKKERFSLILESASTNQTSMYLCASSTPAQEKLFFGSGTQLSVL.

CDR3 in DNA: TGTGCCGCGAGGGCGGACTATGGCTACACCTTC. Encoded protein: CAARADYGYTF. This chain joins TRBV27 and TRBJ1-2; D gene uncertain. The germline CDR1 and CDR2 sequences are MNHEY and SMNVEV (reference sequence). V was pared by 11 bases and J by 3 bases, with 10 bases between. The CDR3 sequence is 11 residues long.

This clone was seen only a few times. The J gene is TRBJ1-1, the V gene TRBV19; D possibly corresponds to TRBD1 (5 bases). The CDR3 spans 15 residues. In germline, CDR1 is LNHDA, CDR2 SQIVND (reference sequence). V shed 8 bases and J shed 0 bases, with 16 bases lying between them. The CDR3 loop reads CASSYPDTLNTEAFF. CDR3 DNA: TGTGCCAGTTCCTATCCGGACACGTTGAACACTGAAGCTTTCTTT.

The V gene is TRBV5-4, the J gene TRBJ2-4; 7 bases are shared with TRBD1. The J segment lost 7 bases and the V segment lost 3 bases, leaving 10 bases of the junction unmatched. The CDR3 extends over 15 amino acids. Germline V gene sequence: CDR1 SGHNT, CDR2 YYREEE (reference sequence). The CDR3 DNA follows: TGTGCCAGCAGCTCCTCAGGACAGACAGGGAACATTCAGTACTTC. Translated: CASSSSGQTGNIQYF.

Concerning this clone: The sample holds other DNA sequences that translate to the same CDR3. The J gene is TRBJ2-7, the V gene TRBV10-1, with D tentatively TRBD1 (6 bases). Per germline, CDR1 WNHNN and CDR2 SYGVQD (reference sequence). The CDR3 length is 14 residues. Trimming cost V 3 bases and J 2 bases, with 11 bases left between them. Here the CDR3 DNA reads TGCGCCAGCAGTGAAGGAACAGGGACCTACGAGCAGTACTTC. Translation gives CASSEGTGTYEQYF.

The chain has TRBV7-9 and TRBJ2-1, with D possibly being TRBD1 or TRBD2 (5 bases each). V was pared by 1 base and J by 4 bases, with 20 bases between. The CDR3 runs to 18 residues. Germline V gives CDR1 SEHNR, CDR2 FQNEAQ (reference sequence). This chain's CDR3 is CASSLVPRTGTVYNEQFF. For the CDR3, the DNA is TGTGCCAGCAGCTTAGTACCCCGGACCGGGACGGTTTACAATGAGCAGTTCTTC.

This rearrangement joins TRBV6-5 to TRBJ1-5, with D perhaps TRBD1 (6 bases). V lost 5 bases and J 9 bases, leaving 20 bases between the germline ends. CDR1 is MNHEY, CDR2 SVGAGI, per germline. The CDR3 spans 15 residues. As DNA, the CDR3 is TGTGCCAGCAGTGCCCAGGGGTCAGGTAGGTGGCCCCAGCATTTT. Translation gives CASSAQGSGRWPQHF.

V gene TRBV19 combines with J gene TRBJ1-4; the D is unclear. The CDR3 loop spans 15 amino acids. V dropped 3 bases and J dropped 0 bases, with 8 bases sitting between them. Germline lookup yields CDR1 LNHDA and CDR2 SQIVND (reference sequence). CDR3 DNA sequence: TGTGCCAGTAGTATCACAGACGCAACTAATGAAAAACTGTTTTTT. Encoded protein: CASSITDATNEKLFF.

V and J are TRBV5-6 and TRBJ2-1; 10 nucleotides align to TRBD2. CDR1 and CDR2 from the germline V gene are SGHDT and YYEEEE. There are 12 residues in the CDR3. V lost 4 bases, J lost 9 bases, and 1 base stayed unmatched. Here the CDR3 DNA reads TGTGCCAGCAGCCTAGCGGGAGTTGAGCAGTTCTTC. Its protein product is CASSLAGVEQFF.

This clone has a single count. Other DNA sequences of this sample code for an identical CDR3. The chain uses TRBV5-1 and TRBJ2-7; weak D call: TRBD1 (5 bases). Germline-derived CDR1 and CDR2 are SGHRS and YFSETQ. Deletions cut 0 bases from V and 3 bases from J, with 7 bases between. This CDR3 comprises 13 residues. CDR3 amino acids: CASSLGTLYEQYF. CDR3 bases: TGCGCCAGCAGCTTGGGGACACTCTACGAGCAGTACTTC.

In this sample, this clone turned up a few times. The chain has TRBV7-2 and TRBJ1-2; no reliable D call. CDR1 is SGHTA and CDR2 is FQGNSA in the germline V gene. V gave up 1 base and J gave up 5 bases, with 11 bases separating them. CDR3 length: 14 amino acids. This CDR3 is CASSLEEGPYGYTF. The CDR3 bases are TGTGCCAGCAGCTTAGAGGAGGGTCCTTATGGCTACACCTTC.

This chain connects TRBV4-2 to TRBJ2-6; D is perhaps TRBD2 (7 bases). Per germline, CDR1 LGHNA and CDR2 YNFKEQ. Between the trimmed V and J ends, which lost 1 base and 0 bases, there was a span of 13 bases. This CDR3 has 18 amino acids. CDR3 sequence: CASSQVAGASSGANVLTF. CDR3 bases: TGTGCCAGCAGCCAAGTTGCGGGGGCAAGCTCTGGGGCCAACGTCCTGACTTTC.

This clone was recorded only once. This specimen includes other DNA sequences encoding the same CDR3. The chain recombines TRBV20-1 with TRBJ1-1, with D unclear. V dropped 3 bases and J dropped 4 bases, with 6 bases sitting between them. Germline values: CDR1 DFQATT, CDR2 SNEGSKA (reference sequence). CDR3 length: 11 amino acids. Here the CDR3 reads CSASGSTEAFF. As DNA, the CDR3 is TGCAGTGCTAGCGGGAGCACTGAAGCTTTCTTT.

There are a few counts of this clone. The rearrangement links TRBV30 to TRBJ2-5; 11 bases agree with TRBD2. Germline V gene lookup returns CDR1 GTSNPN and CDR2 SVGIG (reference sequence). Trimming cost V 3 bases and J 5 bases; bases outside gene matches: 8. The CDR3 length is 15 residues. CDR3 protein: CAWSSTSGGWETQYF. The DNA of the CDR3 is TGTGCCTGGAGCAGTACTAGCGGGGGCTGGGAGACCCAGTACTTC.

The V call is TRBV30, the J call TRBJ1-1; 7 nucleotides align to TRBD1. The CDR3 has 14 amino acids. Germline CDR1 reads GTSNPN; CDR2 reads SVGIG (reference sequence). The junction had 7 bases not matched to a gene; V was cut back by 0 bases and J by 6 bases. CDR3 nucleotides: TGTGCCTGGAGTGTCCAAACCGACAGGGCTGAAGCTTTCTTT. The encoded protein is CAWSVQTDRAEAFF.